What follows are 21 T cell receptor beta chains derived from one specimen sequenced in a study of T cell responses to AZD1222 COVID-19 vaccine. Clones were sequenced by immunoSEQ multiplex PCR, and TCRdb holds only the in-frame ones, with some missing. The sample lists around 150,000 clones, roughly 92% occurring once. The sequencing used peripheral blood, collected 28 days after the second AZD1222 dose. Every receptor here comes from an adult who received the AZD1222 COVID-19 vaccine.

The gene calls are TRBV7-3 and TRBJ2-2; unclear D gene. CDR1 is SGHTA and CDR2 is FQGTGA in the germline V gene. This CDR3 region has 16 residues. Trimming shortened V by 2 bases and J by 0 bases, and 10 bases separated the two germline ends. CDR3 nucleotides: TGTGCCAGCAGCTTACTCCACACCTCGAACACCGGGGAGCTGTTTTTT. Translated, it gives CASSLLHTSNTGELFF.

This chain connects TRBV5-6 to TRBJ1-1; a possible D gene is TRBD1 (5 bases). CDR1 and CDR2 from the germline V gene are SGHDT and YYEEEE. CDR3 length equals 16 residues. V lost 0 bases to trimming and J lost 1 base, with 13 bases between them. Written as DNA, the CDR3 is TGTGCCAGCAGCTTGGGGCCGGCCAGGGCGAACACTGAAGCTTTCTTT. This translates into CASSLGPARANTEAFF.

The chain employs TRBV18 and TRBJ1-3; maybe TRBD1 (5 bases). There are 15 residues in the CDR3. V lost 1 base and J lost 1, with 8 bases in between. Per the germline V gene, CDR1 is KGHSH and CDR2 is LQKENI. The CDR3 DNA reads TGTGCCAGCTCACCACTCAGGGATTCTGGAAACACCATATATTTT. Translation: CASSPLRDSGNTIYF.

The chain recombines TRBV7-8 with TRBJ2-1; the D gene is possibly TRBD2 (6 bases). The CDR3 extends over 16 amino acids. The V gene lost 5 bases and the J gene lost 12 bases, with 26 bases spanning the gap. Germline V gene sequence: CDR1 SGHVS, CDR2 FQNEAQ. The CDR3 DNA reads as TGTGCCAGCAGCAAACCCCCGGGAGATGAATTAATGGGGCAGTTCTTC. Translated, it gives CASSKPPGDELMGQFF.

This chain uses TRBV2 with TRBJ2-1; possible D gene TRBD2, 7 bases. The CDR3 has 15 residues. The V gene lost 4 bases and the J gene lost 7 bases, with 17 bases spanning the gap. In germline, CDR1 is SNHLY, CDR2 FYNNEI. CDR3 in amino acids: CASSASRGGANEQFF. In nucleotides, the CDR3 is TGTGCCAGCAGTGCCTCGAGAGGGGGGGCGAATGAGCAGTTCTTC.

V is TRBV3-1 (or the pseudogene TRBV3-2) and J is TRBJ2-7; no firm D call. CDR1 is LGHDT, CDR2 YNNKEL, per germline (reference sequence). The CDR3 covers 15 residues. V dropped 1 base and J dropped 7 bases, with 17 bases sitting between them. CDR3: CASSQVGQTLPEQYF. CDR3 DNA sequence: TGTGCCAGCAGCCAAGTGGGCCAAACCCTCCCAGAGCAGTACTTC.

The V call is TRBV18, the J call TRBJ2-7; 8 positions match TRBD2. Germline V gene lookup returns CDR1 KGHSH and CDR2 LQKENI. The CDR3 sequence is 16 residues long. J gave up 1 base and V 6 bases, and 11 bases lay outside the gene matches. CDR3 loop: CASSPFSGRLSYEQYF. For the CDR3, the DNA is TGTGCCAGCTCCCCTTTCAGCGGGAGACTTTCCTACGAGCAGTACTTC.

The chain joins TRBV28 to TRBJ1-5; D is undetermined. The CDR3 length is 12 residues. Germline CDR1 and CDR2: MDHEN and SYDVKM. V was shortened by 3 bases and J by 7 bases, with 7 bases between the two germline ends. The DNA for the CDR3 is TGTGCCAGCAGTTTCTCCTCGCAGCCCCAGCATTTT. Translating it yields CASSFSSQPQHF.

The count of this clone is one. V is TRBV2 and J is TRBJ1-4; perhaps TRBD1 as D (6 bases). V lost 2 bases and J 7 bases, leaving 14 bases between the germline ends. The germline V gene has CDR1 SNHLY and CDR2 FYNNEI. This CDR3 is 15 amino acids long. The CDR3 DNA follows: TGTGCCAGCAGTGAACAGGGGAAAGGACCTGAAAAACTGTTTTTT. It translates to CASSEQGKGPEKLFF.

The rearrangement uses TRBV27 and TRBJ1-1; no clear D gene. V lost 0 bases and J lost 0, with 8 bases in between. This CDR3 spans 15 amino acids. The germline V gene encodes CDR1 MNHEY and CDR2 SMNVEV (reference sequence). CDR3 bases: TGTGCCAGCAGTTTATCGCTGGGGATGAACACTGAAGCTTTCTTT. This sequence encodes CASSLSLGMNTEAFF.

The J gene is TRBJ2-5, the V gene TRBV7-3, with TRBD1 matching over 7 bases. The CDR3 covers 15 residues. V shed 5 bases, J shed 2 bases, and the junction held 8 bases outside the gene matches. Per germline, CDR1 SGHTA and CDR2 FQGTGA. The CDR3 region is CASSRGQLTQETQYF. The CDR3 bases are TGTGCCAGCAGCCGGGGACAGCTTACGCAAGAGACCCAGTACTTC.

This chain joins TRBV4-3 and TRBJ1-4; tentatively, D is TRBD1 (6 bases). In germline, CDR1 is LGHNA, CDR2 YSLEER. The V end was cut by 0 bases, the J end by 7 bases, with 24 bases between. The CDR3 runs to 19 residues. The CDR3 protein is CASSQDVAGSGRGGEKLFF. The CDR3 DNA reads TGCGCCAGCAGCCAAGATGTAGCAGGGTCGGGGAGAGGGGGTGAAAAACTGTTTTTT.

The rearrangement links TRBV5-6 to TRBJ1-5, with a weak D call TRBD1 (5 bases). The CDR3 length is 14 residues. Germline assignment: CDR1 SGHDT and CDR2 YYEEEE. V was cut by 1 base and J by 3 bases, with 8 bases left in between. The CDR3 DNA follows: TGTGCCAGCAGCTTGCTGGGGCTCAATCAGCCCCAGCATTTT. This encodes CASSLLGLNQPQHF.

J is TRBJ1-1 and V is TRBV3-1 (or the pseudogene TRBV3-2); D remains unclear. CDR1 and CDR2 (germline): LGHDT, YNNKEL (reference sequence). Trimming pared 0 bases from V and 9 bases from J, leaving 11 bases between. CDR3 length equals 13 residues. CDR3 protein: CASSQDSGTKAFF. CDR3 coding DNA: TGTGCCAGCAGCCAAGATTCAGGTACGAAAGCTTTCTTT.

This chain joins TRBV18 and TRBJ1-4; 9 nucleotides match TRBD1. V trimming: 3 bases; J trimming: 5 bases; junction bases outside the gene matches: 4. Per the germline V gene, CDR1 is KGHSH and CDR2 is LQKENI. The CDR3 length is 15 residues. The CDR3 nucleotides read TGTGCCAGCTCACCGTGGACAGGGGAGAATGAAAAACTGTTTTTT. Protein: CASSPWTGENEKLFF.

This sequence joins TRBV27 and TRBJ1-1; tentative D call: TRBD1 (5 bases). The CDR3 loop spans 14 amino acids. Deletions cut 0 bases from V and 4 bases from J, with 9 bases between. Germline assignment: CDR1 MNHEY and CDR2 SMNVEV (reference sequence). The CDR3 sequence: CASSLSVRGTEAFF. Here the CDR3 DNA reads TGTGCCAGCAGTTTATCGGTAAGGGGCACTGAAGCTTTCTTT.

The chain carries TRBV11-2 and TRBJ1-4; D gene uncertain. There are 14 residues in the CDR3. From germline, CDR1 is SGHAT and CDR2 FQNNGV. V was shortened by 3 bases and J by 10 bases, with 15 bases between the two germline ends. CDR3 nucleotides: TGTGCCAGCAGCTTTCATCCAACTGGTACAAAACTGTTTTTT. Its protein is CASSFHPTGTKLFF.

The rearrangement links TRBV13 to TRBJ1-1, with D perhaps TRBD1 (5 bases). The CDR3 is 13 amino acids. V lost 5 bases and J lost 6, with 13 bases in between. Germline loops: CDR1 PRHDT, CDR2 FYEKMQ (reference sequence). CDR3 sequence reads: CASSRTGGAEAFF. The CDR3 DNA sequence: TGTGCCAGCAGCCGGACGGGGGGGGCTGAAGCTTTCTTT.

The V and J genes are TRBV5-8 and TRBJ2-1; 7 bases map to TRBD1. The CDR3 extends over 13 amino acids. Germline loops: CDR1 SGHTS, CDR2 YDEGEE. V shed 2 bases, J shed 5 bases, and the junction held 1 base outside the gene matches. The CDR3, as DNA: TGTGCCAGCAGCTTAACAGGGGACAATGAGCAGTTCTTC. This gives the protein CASSLTGDNEQFF. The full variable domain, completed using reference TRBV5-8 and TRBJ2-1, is EAGVTQSPTHLIKTRGQQATLRCSPISGHTSVYWYQQALGLGLQFLLWYDEGEERNRGNFPPRFSGRQFPNYSSELNVNALELEDSALYLCASSLTGDNEQFFGPGTRLTVL.

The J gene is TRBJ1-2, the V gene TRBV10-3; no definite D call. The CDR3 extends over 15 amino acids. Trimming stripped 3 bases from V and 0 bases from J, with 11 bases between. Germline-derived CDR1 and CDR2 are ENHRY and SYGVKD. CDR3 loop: CAISERGSSNYGYTF. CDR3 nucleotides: TGTGCCATCAGTGAACGCGGAAGCTCTAACTATGGCTACACCTTC.

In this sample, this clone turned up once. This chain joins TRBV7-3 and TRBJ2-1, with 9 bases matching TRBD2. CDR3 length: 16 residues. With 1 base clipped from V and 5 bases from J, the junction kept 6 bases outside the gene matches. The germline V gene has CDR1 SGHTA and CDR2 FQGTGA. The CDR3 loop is CASSLNGGRVNNEQFF. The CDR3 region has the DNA TGTGCCAGCAGCTTAAACGGCGGGAGGGTAAACAATGAGCAGTTCTTC.